This T cell receptor beta chain was sequenced during a study of T cell responses to AZD1222 COVID-19 vaccine. Notes on the study in general: At study baseline, merely five or six AZD1222 recipients were seropositive. A mostly white British donor set with more females was recruited, and clonal diversity was possibly underestimated.

Sequencing used immunoSEQ multiplex PCR; TCRdb keeps in-frame clones, though not all of them. The table includes approximately 110,000 clones, 88% detected once. V gave up 4 bases and J gave up 0 bases, with 11 bases separating them. Germline CDR1 SGHNT, CDR2 YYREEE (reference sequence). The CDR3 is 15 amino acids. On this clone: Its target is unknown.

The V gene is TRBV5-4, the J gene TRBJ1-5; D gene ambiguous. The origin of this receptor is an adult in good health. The sample in question was peripheral blood, obtained on day 0 of MenACWY control vaccination. The CDR3 loop reads CASSPEPYSNQPQHF. The DNA of the CDR3 is TGTGCCAGCAGCCCAGAACCGTATAGCAATCAGCCCCAGCATTTT.